The rows below give T cell receptor beta chains drawn from one sample of a study of shared clonotypes between healthy human individuals. The data were produced by immunoSEQ multiplex PCR, yet TCRdb's version contains in-frame clones alone and is incomplete. The sample records around 1,000,000 clones, roughly 77% being singletons. Sequences were obtained from memory CD4+ T cells from PBMCs. The source of these receptors is a man aged 18-30 years in good health. Some clones in this sample may be carry-over from other donors' samples. CDR3s include the opening cysteine and the closing phenylalanine or tryptophan.

cdr3_aa: CASSPGSATEAFF
v_call: TRBV18

cdr3_aa: CASGKGSRDQGETQYF
v_call: TRBV2

cdr3_aa: CANREGRTEAFF
v_call: TRBV30

cdr3_aa: CASSGGGGGETQYF
v_call: TRBV2

cdr3_aa: CASSLGGVDIQYF
v_call: TRBV7-2

cdr3_aa: CSVEVNDRTSGSYEQYF
v_call: TRBV29-1

cdr3_aa: CASSLGQGRYTEAFF
v_call: TRBV5-8

cdr3_aa: CASRPTGLDEQYF
v_call: TRBV7-2

cdr3_aa: CASSLGVGLRTEAFF
v_call: TRBV7-8

cdr3_aa: CASSLGRRAFTGELFF
v_call: TRBV7-9

cdr3_aa: CASSLLAGEVYEQFF
v_call: TRBV7-2

cdr3_aa: CASSPRADHTDTQYF
v_call: TRBV18

cdr3_aa: CASSLEIGPRQYF
v_call: TRBV5-8

cdr3_aa: CASYNSGGNGYTF
v_call: TRBV27

cdr3_aa: CASSRPTGEDGYTF
v_call: TRBV16

cdr3_aa: CASSYSRGLGGGELFF
v_call: TRBV6-6

cdr3_aa: CASSIGRTYGYTF
v_call: TRBV19

cdr3_aa: CAWSVGGSSNEQFF
v_call: TRBV30

cdr3_aa: CASSRGTRRSNEQFF
v_call: TRBV25-1

cdr3_aa: CASSLTPGPINYGYTF
v_call: TRBV6-6

cdr3_aa: CASSPGQLRQPQHF
v_call: TRBV28

cdr3_aa: CAWRNFGETQYF
v_call: TRBV30

cdr3_aa: CASSSQGGEETQYF
v_call: TRBV5-1

cdr3_aa: CASSVTSGRARETQYF
v_call: TRBV25-1

cdr3_aa: CASRIGGRASGANVLTF
v_call: TRBV7-3

cdr3_aa: CASSWTGTLLREQFF
v_call: TRBV5-1

cdr3_aa: CAWSVGGEKPQHF
v_call: TRBV30

cdr3_aa: CASSLVGMGVGGYTF
v_call: TRBV7-8

cdr3_aa: CASSQRTGTDTQYF
v_call: TRBV2

cdr3_aa: CASSPGQNPNYGYTF
v_call: TRBV7-9

cdr3_aa: CASSLTQDGKNIQYF
v_call: TRBV5-1

cdr3_aa: CASSFFGSQETQYF
v_call: TRBV5-1

cdr3_aa: CASSPASGSGGELFF
v_call: TRBV5-1

cdr3_aa: CASSEGAVLEQYF
v_call: TRBV28

cdr3_aa: CASSFGPLLSYEQYF
v_call: TRBV11-2

cdr3_aa: CASSSGTGLGYTF
v_call: TRBV19

cdr3_aa: CAWSPGQGRGYTF
v_call: TRBV30

cdr3_aa: CATATGQGTDTQYF
v_call: TRBV15

cdr3_aa: CSGAQETQYF
v_call: TRBV20-1

cdr3_aa: CASSSGLGRDDEQFF
v_call: TRBV11-3

cdr3_aa: CASSAPSGRNQPQHF
v_call: TRBV28

cdr3_aa: CASSTKRGHQPQHF
v_call: TRBV21-1

cdr3_aa: CASSKILADEQFF
v_call: TRBV11-3

cdr3_aa: CASSLPGHLRLDGYTF
v_call: TRBV19

cdr3_aa: CASRALQGLAVGELFF
v_call: TRBV6-6

cdr3_aa: CASRPTGIYGYAF
v_call: TRBV6-1

cdr3_aa: CASSYSTPPGGTGELFF
v_call: TRBV6-7

cdr3_aa: CASSPPGGRAFPQYF
v_call: TRBV9

cdr3_aa: CASSRQPDSGAYNEQFF
v_call: TRBV4-2

cdr3_aa: CASSRTSGDNEQFF
v_call: TRBV5-1

cdr3_aa: CASSVSLSARAFSGNTIYF
v_call: TRBV9

cdr3_aa: CASSQDIVGPRPQHF
v_call: TRBV4-2

cdr3_aa: CASSPNRDNEQFF
v_call: TRBV7-9

cdr3_aa: CASRLGSGRNTGELFF
v_call: TRBV5-5

cdr3_aa: CASKSPGDEQFF
v_call: TRBV5-1

cdr3_aa: CASRPGGFGTDTQYF
v_call: TRBV28

cdr3_aa: CASSPTVGTLNQPQHF
v_call: TRBV18